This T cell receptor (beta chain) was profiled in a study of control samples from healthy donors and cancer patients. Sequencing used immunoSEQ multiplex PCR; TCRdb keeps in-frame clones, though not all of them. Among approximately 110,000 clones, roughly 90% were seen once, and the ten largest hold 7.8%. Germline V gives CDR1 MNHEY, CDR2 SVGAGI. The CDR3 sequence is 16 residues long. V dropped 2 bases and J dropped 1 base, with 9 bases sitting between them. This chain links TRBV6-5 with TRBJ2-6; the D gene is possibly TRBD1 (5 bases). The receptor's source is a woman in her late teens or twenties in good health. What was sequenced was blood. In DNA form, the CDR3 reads TGTGCCAGCAGTTACACGCAGGGTTCTGGGGCCAACGTCCTGACTTTC. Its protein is CASSYTQGSGANVLTF.